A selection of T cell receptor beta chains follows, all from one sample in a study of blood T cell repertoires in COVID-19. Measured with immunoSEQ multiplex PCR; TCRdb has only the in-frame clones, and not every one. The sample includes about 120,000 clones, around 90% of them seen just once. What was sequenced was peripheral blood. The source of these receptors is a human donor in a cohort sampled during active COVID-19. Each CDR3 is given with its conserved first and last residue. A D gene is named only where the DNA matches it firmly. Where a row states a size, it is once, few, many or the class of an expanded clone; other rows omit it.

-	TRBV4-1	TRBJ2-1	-	TGCGCCAGCAGCCAAGTGGGGCTAGTACCCTACAATGAGCAGTTCTTC	CASSQVGLVPYNEQFF
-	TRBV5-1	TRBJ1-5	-	TGCGCCAGCAGTTCGGAGGGGTATCAGCCCCAGCATTTT	CASSSEGYQPQHF
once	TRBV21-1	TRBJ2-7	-	TGTGCCAGCAGCAGACTTTCGGGACTAGCGGGAGTCCCTTCCTACGAGCAGTACTTC	CASSRLSGLAGVPSYEQYF
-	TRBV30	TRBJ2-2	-	TGTGCCTGGAGTGTAATGGGCGGGGCGAACACCGGGGAGCTGTTTTTT	CAWSVMGGANTGELFF
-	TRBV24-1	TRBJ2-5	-	TGTGCCACCAGTGATTTGGGGACGGGTGGCGGGGAGGAGACCCAGTACTTC	CATSDLGTGGGEETQYF
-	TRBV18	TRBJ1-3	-	TGTGCCAGCTCACCAGATGCTGAGGGAAACACCATATATTTT	CASSPDAEGNTIYF
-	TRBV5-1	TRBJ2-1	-	TGCGCCAGCAGCTTGGGCCAGACCTACAATGAGCAGTTCTTC	CASSLGQTYNEQFF
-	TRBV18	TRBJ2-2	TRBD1	TGTGCCAGCTCACCAAGGGCGCAGGGGGCAACTGGGGAGCTGTTTTTT	CASSPRAQGATGELFF
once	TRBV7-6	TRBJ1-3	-	TGTGCCAGCAGCACCCTCCGGGGGACCGGAAACACCATATATTTT	CASSTLRGTGNTIYF
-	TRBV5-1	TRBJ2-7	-	TGCGCCAGCAGCTTGGCCTTGGGGGCATACGAGCAGTACTTC	CASSLALGAYEQYF
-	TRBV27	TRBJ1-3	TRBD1	TGTGCCAGCAGTTTGGCAGGGGGGAACACCATATATTTT	CASSLAGGNTIYF
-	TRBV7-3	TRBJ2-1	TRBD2	TGTGCCAGCAGCCTAGCGGGGGGCCCGGATGAGCAGTTCTTC	CASSLAGGPDEQFF
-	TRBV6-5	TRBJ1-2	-	TGTGCCACCCAGGAGGTTCAATGGGGCTACACCTTC	CATQEVQWGYTF
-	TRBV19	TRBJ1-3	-	TGTGCCAGTAGTTTCTCGGGGGGCTCTGGAAACACCATATATTTT	CASSFSGGSGNTIYF
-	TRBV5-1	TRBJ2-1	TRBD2	TGCGCCAGCAGCGGAGGGGGAGCGGGAGACAATGAGCAGTTCTTC	CASSGGGAGDNEQFF
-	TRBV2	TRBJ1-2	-	TGTGCCAGCAGTACTGACAAACCCTATGGCCCCTATGGCTACACCTTC	CASSTDKPYGPYGYTF
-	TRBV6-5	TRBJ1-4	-	TGTGCCAGCAGTCCCACGGGCGGCGGGATCCTGTTTTTT	CASSPTGGGILFF